These 21 T cell receptor beta chains came from one sample sequenced in a study of blood T cell repertoires in COVID-19. The method was immunoSEQ multiplex PCR; TCRdb's version includes in-frame clones alone and lacks a portion of them. The sample lists 180,000 or so clones, about nine tenths seen once, with around 7% in the top ten. Sequencing used peripheral blood. Receptors were obtained from a man in his forties with acute or convalescent COVID-19.

The chain links TRBV5-5 to TRBJ1-2, with D unclear. The CDR3 is 12 residues long. V shed 1 base and J shed 6 bases, with 7 bases lying between them. Germline V gene lookup returns CDR1 SGHKS and CDR2 YYEKEE (reference sequence). The DNA of the CDR3 is TGTGCCAGCAGCTTGAGAGGGAATGGCTACACCTTC. Its translation is CASSLRGNGYTF.

This rearrangement joins TRBV30 to TRBJ1-2; the D gene is possibly TRBD1 (6 bases). V was shortened by 3 bases and J by 4 bases, with 24 bases between the two germline ends. The V gene's germline CDR1 is GTSNPN and CDR2 SVGIG (reference sequence). The CDR3 has 17 amino acids. The CDR3 loop is CAWRDPEGQPYTYGYTF. Written as DNA, the CDR3 is TGTGCCTGGAGAGACCCCGAAGGACAGCCGTATACCTATGGCTACACCTTC.

The chain carries TRBV12-3 or TRBV12-4 and TRBJ2-1, with 12 bases aligning to TRBD2. V shed 6 bases and J 9 bases; nucleotides not matched to a gene: 3. CDR3 length: 13 residues. CDR3 in amino acids: CASRLAGGVEQFF. As DNA, the CDR3 is TGTGCCAGCAGGCTAGCGGGGGGGGTTGAGCAGTTCTTC.

This clone was counted only a few times. The rearrangement links TRBV29-1 to TRBJ1-1, with no clear D. Per the germline V gene, CDR1 is SQVTM and CDR2 is ANQGSEA. The V and J ends lost 3 bases and 0 bases respectively, with 11 bases between them. The CDR3 contains 14 residues. CDR3 sequence: CSVERGSMNTEAFF. As DNA, the CDR3 is TGCAGCGTTGAGAGAGGCAGCATGAACACTGAAGCTTTCTTT.

The V and J genes are TRBV2 and TRBJ1-4; D ambiguous. The CDR3 is 13 amino acids. Germline-derived CDR1 and CDR2 are SNHLY and FYNNEI. The ends were cut back, 7 bases at V and 2 bases at J, with 8 bases in the middle. CDR3 amino acids: CASIWQTNEKLFF. The CDR3 region has the DNA TGTGCCAGCATTTGGCAGACTAATGAAAAACTGTTTTTT.

The chain carries TRBV7-8 and TRBJ2-1, with D possibly matching TRBD1 (5 bases). V lost 6 bases and J 2 bases, leaving 14 bases between the germline ends. This CDR3 region has 15 residues. From germline, CDR1 is SGHVS and CDR2 FQNEAQ. In DNA, the CDR3 is TGTGCCAGCAGTTTACAGGTGGCACCCTACAATGAGCAGTTCTTC. This sequence encodes CASSLQVAPYNEQFF.

V is TRBV10-3 and J is TRBJ1-2; 10 bases agree with TRBD1. The CDR3 is made up of 15 amino acids. Germline V gene lookup returns CDR1 ENHRY and CDR2 SYGVKD. V shed 0 bases and J 5 bases; nucleotides not matched to a gene: 3. CDR3 sequence: CAISESWTGGYGYTF. In DNA form, the CDR3 reads TGTGCCATCAGTGAGTCTTGGACAGGGGGATATGGCTACACCTTC.

V gene TRBV30 combines with J gene TRBJ1-2, with D perhaps matching TRBD1 (6 bases). V lost 6 bases and J 8 bases, leaving 16 bases between the germline ends. This CDR3 contains 12 residues. The germline CDR1 and CDR2 sequences are GTSNPN and SVGIG (reference sequence). DNA for the CDR3: TGTGCCTGCCCACAGGGCTGGAGGGGCTACACCTTC. Amino acids: CACPQGWRGYTF. Full variable domain (remainder filled in from reference TRBV30 and TRBJ1-2): SQTIHQWPATLVQPVGSPLSLECTVEGTSNPNLYWYRQAAGRGLQLLFYSVGIGQISSEVPQNLSASRPQDRQFILSSKKLLLSDSGFYLCACPQGWRGYTFGSGTRLTVV.

This rearrangement joins TRBV15 to TRBJ1-1; no definite D call. The CDR3 extends over 13 amino acids. The V gene's germline CDR1 is LNHNV and CDR2 YYDKDF (reference sequence). Trimming pared 1 base from V and 4 bases from J, leaving 7 bases between. For the CDR3, the DNA is TGTGCCACCAGCAGAGGCGGCGTCACTGAAGCTTTCTTT. Amino acids: CATSRGGVTEAFF.

The J gene is TRBJ1-4, the V gene TRBV30; D ambiguous. Trimming pared 1 base from V and 0 bases from J, leaving 9 bases between. Germline V gene data show CDR1 as GTSNPN and CDR2 as SVGIG (reference sequence). The length of the CDR3 is 15 residues. CDR3 sequence (DNA): TGTGCCTGGAGTGGCGCACTTGCAACTAATGAAAAACTGTTTTTT. Protein product: CAWSGALATNEKLFF.

The chain employs TRBV15 and TRBJ1-5, with D unclear. The CDR3 has 14 residues. Germline-derived CDR1 and CDR2 are LNHNV and YYDKDF (reference sequence). Trimming took 9 bases from V and 6 from J, leaving 18 bases between them. CDR3 in amino acids: CATSPVGGAQPQHF. The CDR3 DNA reads as TGTGCCACAAGCCCGGTGGGAGGAGCTCAGCCCCAGCATTTT. The whole variable domain, remainder taken from reference TRBV15 and TRBJ1-5, is DAMVIQNPRYQVTQFGKPVTLSCSQTLNHNVMYWYQQKSSQAPKLLFHYYDKDFNNEADTPDNFQSRRPNTSFCFLDIRSPGLGDTAMYLCATSPVGGAQPQHFGDGTRLSIL.

This chain joins TRBV6-5 and TRBJ2-2; 8 bases agree with TRBD1. Losses at the gene ends were 7 bases for V and 4 bases for J; bases not matched to a gene: 5. Germline V gene lookup returns CDR1 MNHEY and CDR2 SVGAGI. The CDR3 has 14 residues. CDR3 nucleotides: TGTGCCAGCAACCAGGGGGCAGGCACCGGGGAGCTGTTTTTT. Translated: CASNQGAGTGELFF.

The V call is TRBV6-1, the J call TRBJ2-1; TRBD1 agrees at 8 bases. Germline-derived CDR1 and CDR2 are MNHNS and SASEGT. The CDR3 contains 16 residues. Losses at the gene ends were 4 bases for V and 6 bases for J; bases not matched to a gene: 11. As DNA, the CDR3 is TGTGCCAGCAGTGCCAGGGGGCGTGGGGCCCTCAATGAGCAGTTCTTC. Amino acids: CASSARGRGALNEQFF.

This chain uses TRBV4-2 with TRBJ2-2; D is possibly TRBD2 (7 bases). The CDR3 totals 18 residues. The germline V gene encodes CDR1 LGHNA and CDR2 YNFKEQ. V lost 0 bases and J 2 bases, leaving 16 bases between the germline ends. The CDR3 is CASSQDLAGDINTGELFF. The CDR3 DNA sequence: TGTGCCAGCAGCCAAGATTTGGCGGGGGACATTAACACCGGGGAGCTGTTTTTT.

The chain joins TRBV9 to TRBJ1-1, with TRBD1 matching 10 bases. Germline V gene lookup returns CDR1 SGDLS and CDR2 YYNGEE. The length of the CDR3 is 15 residues. V lost 5 bases to trimming and J lost 3 bases; unmatched junction nucleotides: 7. The CDR3 protein is CASSHGQGVDTEAFF. Written as DNA, the CDR3 is TGTGCCAGCAGTCATGGACAGGGGGTTGACACTGAAGCTTTCTTT.

V is TRBV12-5 and J is TRBJ2-3; 10 bases match TRBD2. This CDR3 spans 17 amino acids. The junction had 7 bases not matched to a gene; V was cut back by 1 base and J by 3 bases. The germline V gene has CDR1 LGHNT and CDR2 FRNRAP. The CDR3 DNA is TGTGCTAGTGGTTTGGGAAGGACTAGCGGTGGGACAGATACGCAGTATTTT. This codes for CASGLGRTSGGTDTQYF.

The chain links TRBV6-1 to TRBJ2-5, with 9 positions matching TRBD1. This CDR3 region has 15 residues. The ends lost 2 bases at V and 5 bases at J; junction bases unmatched: 6. Germline V CDR1 and CDR2: MNHNS, SASEGT. The CDR3 sequence is CASSELQGAWETQYF. For the CDR3, the DNA is TGTGCCAGCAGTGAATTACAGGGGGCCTGGGAGACCCAGTACTTC.

CDR3: CASSESLGATNEKLFF. For the CDR3, the DNA is TGCGCCAGCAGTGAATCCCTTGGAGCAACTAATGAAAAACTGTTTTTT. The chain uses TRBV10-2 and TRBJ1-4; D gene uncertain. Per the germline V gene, CDR1 is WSHSY and CDR2 is SAAADI. The CDR3 extends over 16 amino acids. V shed 3 bases and J shed 0 bases, with 11 bases lying between them.

The chain has TRBV6-5 and TRBJ1-1, with a weak D call TRBD1 (6 bases). This CDR3 region has 14 residues. Germline CDR1 reads MNHEY; CDR2 reads SVGAGI. V gave up 5 bases and J gave up 1 base, with 11 bases separating them. The CDR3 region is CASSPPDRNTEAFF. The CDR3 coding sequence is TGTGCCAGCAGTCCACCGGACAGGAACACTGAAGCTTTCTTT.

The chain combines TRBV7-9 with TRBJ2-1; D may be TRBD1 (5 bases). The V end lost 1 base, the J end lost 5 bases, and 9 bases lay between the germline ends. Looked up from germline, CDR1 is SEHNR and CDR2 is FQNEAQ (reference sequence). The CDR3 spans 14 residues. The CDR3 is CASSLGVGDNEQFF. CDR3 sequence (DNA): TGTGCCAGCAGCTTAGGGGTAGGGGACAATGAGCAGTTCTTC.

The chain recombines TRBV6-5 with TRBJ2-7, with D perhaps TRBD1 (6 bases). The CDR3 is 14 amino acids. Trimming shortened V by 6 bases and J by 5 bases, and 17 bases separated the two germline ends. Germline V gives CDR1 MNHEY, CDR2 SVGAGI. The CDR3 protein is CASRAGVRLHEQYF. For the CDR3, the DNA is TGTGCCAGCAGGGCAGGGGTCCGGCTCCACGAGCAGTACTTC.